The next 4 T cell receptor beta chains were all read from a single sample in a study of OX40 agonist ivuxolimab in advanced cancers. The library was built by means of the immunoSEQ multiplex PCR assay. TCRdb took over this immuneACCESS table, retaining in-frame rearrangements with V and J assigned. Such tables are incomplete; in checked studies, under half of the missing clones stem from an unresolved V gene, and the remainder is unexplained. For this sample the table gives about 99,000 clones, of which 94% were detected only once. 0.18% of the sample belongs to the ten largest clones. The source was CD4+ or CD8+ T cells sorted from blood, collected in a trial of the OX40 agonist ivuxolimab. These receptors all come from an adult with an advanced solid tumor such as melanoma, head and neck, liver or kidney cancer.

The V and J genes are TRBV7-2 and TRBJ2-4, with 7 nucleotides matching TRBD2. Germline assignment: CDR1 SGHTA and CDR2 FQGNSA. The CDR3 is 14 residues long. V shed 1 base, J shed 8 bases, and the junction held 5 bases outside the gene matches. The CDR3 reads CASSLENGRDIQYF. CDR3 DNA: TGTGCCAGCAGCTTAGAGAATGGGAGGGACATTCAGTACTTC.

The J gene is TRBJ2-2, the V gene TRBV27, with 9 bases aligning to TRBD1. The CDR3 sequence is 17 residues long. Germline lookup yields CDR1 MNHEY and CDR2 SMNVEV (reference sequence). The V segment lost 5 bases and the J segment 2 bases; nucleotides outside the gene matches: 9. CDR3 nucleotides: TGTGCCAGCAGTAAAGCGGGACAGGGACTAAACACCGGGGAGCTGTTTTTT. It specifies CASSKAGQGLNTGELFF.

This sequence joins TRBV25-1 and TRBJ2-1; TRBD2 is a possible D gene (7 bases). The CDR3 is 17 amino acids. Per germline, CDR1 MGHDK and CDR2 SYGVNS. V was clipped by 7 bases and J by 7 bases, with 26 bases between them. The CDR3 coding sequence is TGTGCCAGCACCCTCCCCGGGGGCGGGAGTACCCCTAATGAGCAGTTCTTC. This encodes CASTLPGGGSTPNEQFF.

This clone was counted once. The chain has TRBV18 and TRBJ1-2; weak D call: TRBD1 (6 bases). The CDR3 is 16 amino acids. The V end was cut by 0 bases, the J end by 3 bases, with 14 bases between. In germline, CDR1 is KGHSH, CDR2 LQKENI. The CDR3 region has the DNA TGTGCCAGCTCACCACCGAGCCTTGGGGGCGACTATGGCTACACCTTC. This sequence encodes CASSPPSLGGDYGYTF. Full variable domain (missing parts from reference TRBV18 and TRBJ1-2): NAGVMQNPRHLVRRRGQEARLRCSPMKGHSHVYWYRQLPEEGLKFMVYLQKENIIDESGMPKERFSAEFPKEGPSILRIQQVVRGDSAAYFCASSPPSLGGDYGYTFGSGTRLTVV.